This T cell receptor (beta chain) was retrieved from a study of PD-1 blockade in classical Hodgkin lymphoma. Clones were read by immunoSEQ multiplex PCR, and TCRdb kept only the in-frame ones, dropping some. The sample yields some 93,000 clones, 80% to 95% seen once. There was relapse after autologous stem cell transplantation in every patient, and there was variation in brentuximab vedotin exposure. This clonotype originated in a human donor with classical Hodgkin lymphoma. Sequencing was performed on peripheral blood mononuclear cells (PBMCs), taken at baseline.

The CDR3 DNA reads as TGTGCCTGGAGTGTCTGGGCCGCTGGAAACACCATATATTTT. It codes for CAWSVWAAGNTIYF. The chain is built from TRBV30 and TRBJ1-3; D is unclear. V was cut by 0 bases and J by 2 bases, with 8 bases left in between. Germline CDR1 GTSNPN, CDR2 SVGIG (reference sequence). CDR3 length: 14 amino acids.